This TCR beta chain derives from a study of blood T cell repertoires in COVID-19. Across the whole study: Researchers got acute and convalescent COVID-19 samples from the United States, Italy and Spain. Sources were T cells, B-cell-depleted T cells, or PBMCs; the material itself was cDNA or gDNA.

Using immunoSEQ multiplex PCR, the repertoire was profiled, and TCRdb retains in-frame clones only, with some absent. The data contain some 83,000 clones, about 76% of them seen just once; the ten biggest clones take up around 43%. The CDR3 totals 15 residues. Germline V gene data show CDR1 as MNHEY and CDR2 as SVGAGI. Trimming removed 4 bases at V and 3 bases at J, with 13 bases between. Material for sequencing was peripheral blood. This clonotype was obtained from a man aged 80 or over with acute or convalescent COVID-19. The chain combines TRBV6-5 with TRBJ1-5; a possible D gene is TRBD1 (6 bases). The CDR3, as DNA: TGTGCCAGCAGTTTTAATCAGGGACACAATCAGCCCCAGCATTTT. Protein: CASSFNQGHNQPQHF.